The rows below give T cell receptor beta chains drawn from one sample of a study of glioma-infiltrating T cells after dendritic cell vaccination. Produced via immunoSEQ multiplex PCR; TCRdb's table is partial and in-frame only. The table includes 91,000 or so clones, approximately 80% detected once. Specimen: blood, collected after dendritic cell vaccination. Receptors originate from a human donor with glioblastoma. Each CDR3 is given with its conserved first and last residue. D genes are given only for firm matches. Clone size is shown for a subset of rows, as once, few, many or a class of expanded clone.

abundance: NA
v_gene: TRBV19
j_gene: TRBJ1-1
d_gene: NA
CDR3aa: CASSSSSFEDTEAFF
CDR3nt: TGTGCCAGTAGTAGTTCATCTTTTGAGGACACTGAAGCTTTCTTT

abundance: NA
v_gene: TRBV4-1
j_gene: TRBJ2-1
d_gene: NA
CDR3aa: CASSHPRGSHHPSNEQFF
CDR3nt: TGCGCCAGCAGCCATCCTAGAGGTAGCCACCACCCCTCCAATGAGCAGTTCTTC

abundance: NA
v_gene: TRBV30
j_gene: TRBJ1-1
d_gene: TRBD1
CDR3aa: CASHKEQGAGAEAFF
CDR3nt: TGTGCCTCCCACAAAGAACAGGGGGCAGGAGCTGAAGCTTTCTTT

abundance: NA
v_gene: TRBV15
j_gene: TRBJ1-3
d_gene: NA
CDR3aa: CATSYDSYGNTIYF
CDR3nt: TGTGCCACCAGCTACGACAGTTATGGAAACACCATATATTTT

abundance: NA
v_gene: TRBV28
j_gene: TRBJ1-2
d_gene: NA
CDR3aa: CASSWGSREGPGYTF
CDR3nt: TGTGCCAGCAGTTGGGGAAGTCGGGAGGGTCCTGGCTACACCTTC

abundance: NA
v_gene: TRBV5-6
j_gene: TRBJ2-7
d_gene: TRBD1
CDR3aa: CASRGTGKSYEQYF
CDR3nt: TGTGCCAGCAGAGGGACAGGGAAGTCCTACGAGCAGTACTTC

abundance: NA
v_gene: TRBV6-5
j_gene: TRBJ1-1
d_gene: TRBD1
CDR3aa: CASTRAGTALEAFF
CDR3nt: TGTGCCAGCACAAGAGCCGGGACAGCACTTGAAGCTTTCTTT

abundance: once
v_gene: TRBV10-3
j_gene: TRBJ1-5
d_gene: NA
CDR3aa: CAISTGTGDNQPQHF
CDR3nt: TGTGCCATCAGCACCGGGACGGGGGACAATCAGCCCCAGCATTTT

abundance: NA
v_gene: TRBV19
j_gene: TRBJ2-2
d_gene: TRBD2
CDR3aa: CASRGLAGAGELFF
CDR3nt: TGTGCCAGTAGGGGACTAGCGGGAGCGGGGGAGCTGTTTTTT

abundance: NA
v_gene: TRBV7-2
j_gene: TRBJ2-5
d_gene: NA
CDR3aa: CASSLASYGETQYF
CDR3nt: TGTGCCAGCAGCTTAGCGAGTTACGGAGAGACCCAGTACTTC

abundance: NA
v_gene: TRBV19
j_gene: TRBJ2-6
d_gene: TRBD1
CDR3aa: CASSPGGMTRANVLTF
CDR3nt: TGTGCCAGTAGTCCAGGGGGAATGACACGAGCCAACGTCCTGACTTTC

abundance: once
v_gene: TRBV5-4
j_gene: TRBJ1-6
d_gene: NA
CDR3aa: CASSLWASNSPLHF
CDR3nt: TGTGCCAGCAGCTTGTGGGCATCGAATTCACCCCTCCACTTT

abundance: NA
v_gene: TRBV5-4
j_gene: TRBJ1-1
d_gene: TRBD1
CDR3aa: CASSYGQVTEAFF
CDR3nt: TGTGCCAGCAGCTACGGACAGGTCACTGAAGCTTTCTTT

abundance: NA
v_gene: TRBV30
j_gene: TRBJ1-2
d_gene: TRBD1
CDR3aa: CAWSVSSTGSYGYTF
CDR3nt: TGTGCCTGGAGTGTTTCATCGACAGGGAGTTATGGCTACACCTTC

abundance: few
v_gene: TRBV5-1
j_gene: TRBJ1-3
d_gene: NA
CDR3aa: CASSPGSGNTIYF
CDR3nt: TGCGCCAGCAGCCCGGGTTCTGGAAACACCATATATTTT

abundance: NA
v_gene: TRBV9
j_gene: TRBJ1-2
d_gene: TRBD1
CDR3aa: CASSAGRGQGDYGYTF
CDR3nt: TGTGCCAGCAGCGCCGGCCGTGGACAGGGGGACTATGGCTACACCTTC

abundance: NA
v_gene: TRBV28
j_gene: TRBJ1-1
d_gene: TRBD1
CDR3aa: CASTAGGRGTEAFF
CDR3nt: TGTGCCAGCACTGCAGGGGGCCGGGGTACTGAAGCTTTCTTT

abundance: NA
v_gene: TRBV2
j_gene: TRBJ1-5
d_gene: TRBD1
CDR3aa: CASSGTASNQPQHF
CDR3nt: TGTGCCAGCTCCGGGACAGCTAGCAATCAGCCCCAGCATTTT

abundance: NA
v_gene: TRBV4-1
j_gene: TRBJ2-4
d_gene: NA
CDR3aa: CASSQEGDWRIQYF
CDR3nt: TGCGCCAGCAGCCAAGAAGGCGACTGGCGCATTCAGTACTTC

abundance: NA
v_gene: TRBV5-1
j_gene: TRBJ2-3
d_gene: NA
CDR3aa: CASSLAFGTDTQYF
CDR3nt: TGCGCCAGCAGCTTGGCCTTCGGCACAGATACGCAGTATTTT

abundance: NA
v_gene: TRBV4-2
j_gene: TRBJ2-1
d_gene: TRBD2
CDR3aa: CASSRFGLAGGRDEQFF
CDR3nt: TGTGCCAGCAGCCGCTTTGGACTAGCTGGGGGTCGGGATGAGCAGTTCTTC

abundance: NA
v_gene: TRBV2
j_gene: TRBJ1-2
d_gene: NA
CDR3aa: CASSDKNYGYTF
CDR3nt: TGTGCCAGCAGTGATAAAAACTATGGCTACACCTTC

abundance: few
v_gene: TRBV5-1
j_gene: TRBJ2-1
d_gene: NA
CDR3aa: CASSLIAGRLNEQFF
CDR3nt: TGCGCCAGCAGCTTGATAGCAGGGCGTCTCAATGAGCAGTTCTTC

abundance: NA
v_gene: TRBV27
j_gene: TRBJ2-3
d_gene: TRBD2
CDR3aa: CASSGKRGGARLRDIDTQYF
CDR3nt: TGTGCCAGCAGTGGCAAACGCGGGGGGGCCCGATTAAGAGATATCGATACGCAGTATTTT

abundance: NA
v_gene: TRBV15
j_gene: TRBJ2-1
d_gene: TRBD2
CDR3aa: CATSRDRASGGNEQFF
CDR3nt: TGTGCCACCAGCAGAGATAGGGCTAGCGGGGGCAATGAGCAGTTCTTC

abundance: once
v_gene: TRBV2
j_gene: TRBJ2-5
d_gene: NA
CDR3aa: CASSVQGEETQYF
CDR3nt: TGTGCCAGCAGTGTTCAAGGAGAGGAGACCCAGTACTTC

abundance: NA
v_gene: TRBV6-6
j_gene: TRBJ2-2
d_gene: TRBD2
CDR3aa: CASSLAGAPTGELFF
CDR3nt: TGTGCCAGCAGCTTAGCGGGAGCTCCCACCGGGGAGCTGTTTTTT

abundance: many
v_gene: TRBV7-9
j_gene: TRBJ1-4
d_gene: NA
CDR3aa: CASSPRTLPEKLFF
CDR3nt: TGTGCCAGCAGCCCGAGGACATTGCCCGAAAAACTGTTTTTT

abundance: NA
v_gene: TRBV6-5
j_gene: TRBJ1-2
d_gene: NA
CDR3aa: CASSPVTGRKGYTF
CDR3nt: TGTGCCAGCAGTCCCGTTACAGGGCGCAAGGGCTACACCTTC

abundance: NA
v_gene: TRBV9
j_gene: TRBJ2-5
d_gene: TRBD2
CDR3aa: CASSVVASGKQETQYF
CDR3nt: TGTGCCAGCAGCGTAGTGGCTAGCGGAAAACAAGAGACCCAGTACTTC

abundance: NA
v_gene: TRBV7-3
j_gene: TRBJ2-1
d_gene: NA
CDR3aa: CASSFSSYNEQFF
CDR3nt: TGTGCCAGCAGCTTTAGCTCCTACAATGAGCAGTTCTTC

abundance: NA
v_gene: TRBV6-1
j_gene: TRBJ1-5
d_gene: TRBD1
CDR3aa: CASSLQGTDQPQHF
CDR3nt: TGTGCCAGCAGTTTACAGGGGACCGATCAACCCCAGCATTTT

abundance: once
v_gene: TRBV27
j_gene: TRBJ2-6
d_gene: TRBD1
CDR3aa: CASGRDRGLPGANVLTF
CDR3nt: TGTGCCAGCGGCCGGGACAGGGGGCTTCCTGGGGCCAACGTCCTGACTTTC

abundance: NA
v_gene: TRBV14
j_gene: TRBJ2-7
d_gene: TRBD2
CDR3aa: CASSQATSGSYEQYF
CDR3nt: TGTGCCAGCAGCCAAGCAACTAGCGGGAGTTACGAGCAGTACTTC

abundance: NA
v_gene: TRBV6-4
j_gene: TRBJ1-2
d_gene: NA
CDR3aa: CASSAWARSPYGYTF
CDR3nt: TGTGCCAGCAGCGCCTGGGCCAGGTCCCCCTATGGCTACACCTTC

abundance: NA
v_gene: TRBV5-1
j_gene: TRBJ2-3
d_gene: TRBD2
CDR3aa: CASSSGLAGGVGTDTQYF
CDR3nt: TGCGCCAGCAGCTCCGGACTAGCGGGGGGCGTCGGCACAGATACGCAGTATTTT

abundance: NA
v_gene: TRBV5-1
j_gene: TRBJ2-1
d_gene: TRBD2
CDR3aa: CASSVPSGSRNEQFF
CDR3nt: TGCGCCAGCAGCGTACCTAGCGGGAGTCGCAATGAGCAGTTCTTC

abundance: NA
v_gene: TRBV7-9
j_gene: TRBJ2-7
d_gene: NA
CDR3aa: CASSLDGSWEQYF
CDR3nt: TGTGCCAGCAGCTTAGACGGGAGTTGGGAGCAGTACTTC

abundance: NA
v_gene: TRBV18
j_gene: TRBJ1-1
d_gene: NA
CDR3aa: CASSPRGDTEAFF
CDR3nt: TGTGCCAGCTCACCACGGGGGGACACTGAAGCTTTCTTT

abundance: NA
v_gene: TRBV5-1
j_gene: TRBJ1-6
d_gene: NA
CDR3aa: CASSFRSTSSPLHF
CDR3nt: TGCGCCAGCAGCTTTAGGAGTACGAGTTCACCCCTCCACTTT

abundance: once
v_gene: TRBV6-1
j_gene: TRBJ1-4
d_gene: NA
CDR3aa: CASSPGQGGEKLFF
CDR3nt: TGTGCCAGCAGCCCGGGACAAGGTGGTGAAAAACTGTTTTTT

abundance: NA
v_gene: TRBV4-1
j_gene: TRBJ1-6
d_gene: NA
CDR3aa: CASSQVPGGNSPLHF
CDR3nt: TGCGCCAGCAGCCAAGTTCCGGGGGGGAATTCACCCCTCCACTTT

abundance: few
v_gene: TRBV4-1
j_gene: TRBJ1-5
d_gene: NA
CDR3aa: CASSQEGAGPRNQPQHF
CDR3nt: TGCGCCAGCAGCCAAGAAGGGGCCGGGCCGCGCAATCAGCCCCAGCATTTT

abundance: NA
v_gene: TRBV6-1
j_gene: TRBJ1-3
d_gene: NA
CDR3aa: CASSEMPDSGNTIYF
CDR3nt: TGTGCCAGCAGTGAAATGCCAGACTCTGGAAACACCATATATTTT

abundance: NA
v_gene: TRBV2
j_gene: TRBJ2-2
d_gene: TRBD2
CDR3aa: CASSETSANTGELFF
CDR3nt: TGTGCCAGCAGTGAGACTAGCGCGAACACCGGGGAGCTGTTTTTT

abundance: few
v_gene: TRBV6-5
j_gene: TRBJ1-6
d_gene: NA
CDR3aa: CASSSNRDGNSPLHF
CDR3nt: TGTGCCAGCAGTTCGAACAGGGACGGGAATTCACCCCTCCACTTT